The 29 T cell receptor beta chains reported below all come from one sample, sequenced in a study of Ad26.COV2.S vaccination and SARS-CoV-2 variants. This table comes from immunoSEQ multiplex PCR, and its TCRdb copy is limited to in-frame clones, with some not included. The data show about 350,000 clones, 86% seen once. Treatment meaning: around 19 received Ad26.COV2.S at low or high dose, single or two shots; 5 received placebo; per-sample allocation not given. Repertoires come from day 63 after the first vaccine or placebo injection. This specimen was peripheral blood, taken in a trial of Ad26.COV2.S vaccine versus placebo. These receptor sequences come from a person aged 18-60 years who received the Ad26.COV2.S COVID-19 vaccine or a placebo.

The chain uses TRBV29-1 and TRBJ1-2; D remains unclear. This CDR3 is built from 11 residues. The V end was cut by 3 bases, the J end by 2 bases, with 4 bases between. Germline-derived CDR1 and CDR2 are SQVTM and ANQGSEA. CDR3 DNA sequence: TGCAGCGTTGACAGCAACTATGGCTACACCTTC. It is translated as CSVDSNYGYTF.

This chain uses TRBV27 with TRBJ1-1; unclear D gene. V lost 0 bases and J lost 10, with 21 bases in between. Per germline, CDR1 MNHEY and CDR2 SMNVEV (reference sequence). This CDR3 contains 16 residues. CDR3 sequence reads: CASSLSTDTSVGRAFF. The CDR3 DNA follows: TGTGCCAGCAGTTTATCGACGGATACTAGTGTTGGGAGAGCTTTCTTT.

The CDR3 DNA follows: TGTGCCACCTCCCCGACATCCAGTATGGGCTATGGCTACACCTTC. Translating it yields CATSPTSSMGYGYTF. The chain couples TRBV19 to TRBJ1-2; D is uncertain. The CDR3 is made up of 15 amino acids. Germline values: CDR1 LNHDA, CDR2 SQIVND (reference sequence). The germline V and J ends were trimmed by 10 bases and 4 bases, with 22 bases remaining between them. Complete variable domain (other parts from reference TRBV19 and TRBJ1-2): DGGITQSPKYLFRKEGQNVTLSCEQNLNHDAMYWYRQDPGQGLRLIYYSQIVNDFQKGDIAEGYSVSREKKESFPLTVTSAQKNPTAFYLCATSPTSSMGYGYTFGSGTRLTVV.

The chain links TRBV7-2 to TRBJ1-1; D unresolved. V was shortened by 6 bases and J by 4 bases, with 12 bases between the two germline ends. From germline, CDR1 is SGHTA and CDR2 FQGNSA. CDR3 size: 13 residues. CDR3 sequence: CASRLAGSTEAFF. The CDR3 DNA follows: TGTGCCAGCAGACTAGCAGGTTCCACTGAAGCTTTCTTT. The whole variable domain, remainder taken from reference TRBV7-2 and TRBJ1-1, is GAGVSQSPSNKVTEKGKDVELRCDPISGHTALYWYRQSLGQGLEFLIYFQGNSAPDKSGLPSDRFSAERTGGSVSTLTIQRTQQEDSAVYLCASRLAGSTEAFFGQGTRLTVV.

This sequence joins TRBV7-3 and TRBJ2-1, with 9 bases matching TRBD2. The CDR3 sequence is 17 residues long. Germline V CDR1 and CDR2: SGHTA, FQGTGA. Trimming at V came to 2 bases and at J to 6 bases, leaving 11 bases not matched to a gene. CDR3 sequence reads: CASSLSEGLATTNEQFF. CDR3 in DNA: TGTGCCAGCAGCTTATCCGAGGGACTAGCTACAACCAATGAGCAGTTCTTC. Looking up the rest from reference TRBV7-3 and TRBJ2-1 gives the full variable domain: GAGVSQTPSNKVTEKGKYVELRCDPISGHTALYWYRQSLGQGPEFLIYFQGTGAADDSGLPNDRFFAVRPEGSVSTLKIQRTERGDSAVYLCASSLSEGLATTNEQFFGPGTRLTVL.

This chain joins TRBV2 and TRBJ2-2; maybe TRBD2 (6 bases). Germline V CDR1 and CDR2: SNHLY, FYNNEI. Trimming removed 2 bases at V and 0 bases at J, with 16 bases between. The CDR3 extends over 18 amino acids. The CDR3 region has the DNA TGTGCCAGCAGTGAATGGCCTGGGGCGGGATCGAACACCGGGGAGCTGTTTTTT. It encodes CASSEWPGAGSNTGELFF.

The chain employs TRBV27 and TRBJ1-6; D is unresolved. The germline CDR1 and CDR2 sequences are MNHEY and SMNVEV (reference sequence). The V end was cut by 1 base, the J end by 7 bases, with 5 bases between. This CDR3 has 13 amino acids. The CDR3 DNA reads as TGTGCCAGCAGTTTATATCCGAATTCACCCCTCCACTTT. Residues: CASSLYPNSPLHF.

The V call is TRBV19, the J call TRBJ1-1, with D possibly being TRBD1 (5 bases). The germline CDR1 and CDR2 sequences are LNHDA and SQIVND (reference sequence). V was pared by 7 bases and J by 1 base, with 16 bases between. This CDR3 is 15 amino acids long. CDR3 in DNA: TGTGCCAGTACCAAGCTGGGGGACCCGAACACTGAAGCTTTCTTT. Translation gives CASTKLGDPNTEAFF.

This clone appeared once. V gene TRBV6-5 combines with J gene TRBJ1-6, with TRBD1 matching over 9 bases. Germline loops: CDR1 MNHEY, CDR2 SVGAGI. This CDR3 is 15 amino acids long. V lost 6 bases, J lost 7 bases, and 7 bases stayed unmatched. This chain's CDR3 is CASRTGQGVNSPLHF. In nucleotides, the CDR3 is TGTGCCAGCAGAACGGGACAGGGTGTAAATTCACCCCTCCACTTT.

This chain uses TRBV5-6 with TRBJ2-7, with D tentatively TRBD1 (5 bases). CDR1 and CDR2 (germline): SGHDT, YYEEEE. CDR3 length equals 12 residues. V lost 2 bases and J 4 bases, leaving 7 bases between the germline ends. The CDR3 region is CASSFRQYEQYF. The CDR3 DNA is TGTGCCAGCAGCTTCCGACAGTACGAGCAGTACTTC. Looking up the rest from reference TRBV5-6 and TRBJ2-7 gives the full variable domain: DAGVTQSPTHLIKTRGQQVTLRCSPKSGHDTVSWYQQALGQGPQFIFQYYEEEERQRGNFPDRFSGHQFPNYSSELNVNALLLGDSALYLCASSFRQYEQYFGPGTRLTVT.

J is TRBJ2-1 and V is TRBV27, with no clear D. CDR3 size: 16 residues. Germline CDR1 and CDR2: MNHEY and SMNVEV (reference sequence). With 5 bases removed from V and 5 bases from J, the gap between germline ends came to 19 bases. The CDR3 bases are TGTGCCAGCAGTCCCAACCCAAGTGGAGTTAACAATGAGCAGTTCTTC. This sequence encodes CASSPNPSGVNNEQFF.

The CDR3 DNA follows: TGCGCCAGCATGGGACAGACGATTAGCACAGATACGCAGTATTTT. It is translated as CASMGQTISTDTQYF. The chain uses TRBV5-1 and TRBJ2-3; TRBD1 agrees at 7 bases. CDR3 length: 15 amino acids. The V gene end was trimmed by 6 bases and the J gene end by 0 bases; junction bases not matched to a gene: 7. In germline, CDR1 is SGHRS, CDR2 YFSETQ.

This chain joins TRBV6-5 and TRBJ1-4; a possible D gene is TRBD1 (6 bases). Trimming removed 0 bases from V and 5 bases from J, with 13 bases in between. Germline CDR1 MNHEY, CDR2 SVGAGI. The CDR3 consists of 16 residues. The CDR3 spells CASSYSMWTANEKLFF. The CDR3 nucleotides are TGTGCCAGCAGTTACTCGATGTGGACAGCCAATGAAAAACTGTTTTTT.

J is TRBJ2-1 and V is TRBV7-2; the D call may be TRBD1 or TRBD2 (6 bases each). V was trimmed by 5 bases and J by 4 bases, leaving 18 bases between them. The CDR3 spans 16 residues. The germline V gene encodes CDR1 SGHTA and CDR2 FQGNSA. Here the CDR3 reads CASSPRRGPPYNEQFF. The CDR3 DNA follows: TGTGCCAGCAGCCCACGACGGGGGCCCCCATACAATGAGCAGTTCTTC. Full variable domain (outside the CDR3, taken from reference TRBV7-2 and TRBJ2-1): GAGVSQSPSNKVTEKGKDVELRCDPISGHTALYWYRQSLGQGLEFLIYFQGNSAPDKSGLPSDRFSAERTGGSVSTLTIQRTQQEDSAVYLCASSPRRGPPYNEQFFGPGTRLTVL.

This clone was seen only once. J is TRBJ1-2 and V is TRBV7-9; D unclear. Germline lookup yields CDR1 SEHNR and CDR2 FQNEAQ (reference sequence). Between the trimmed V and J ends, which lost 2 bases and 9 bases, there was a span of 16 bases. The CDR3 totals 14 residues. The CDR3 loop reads CASSLPTPVHSYTF. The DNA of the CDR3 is TGTGCCAGCAGCTTACCGACACCGGTCCACAGCTACACCTTC.

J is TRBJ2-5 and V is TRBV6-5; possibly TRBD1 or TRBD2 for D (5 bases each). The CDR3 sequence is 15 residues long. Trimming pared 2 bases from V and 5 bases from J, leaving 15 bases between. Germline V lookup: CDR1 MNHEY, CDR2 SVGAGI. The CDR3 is CASSYGWGGGETQYF. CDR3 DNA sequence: TGTGCCAGCAGTTACGGTTGGGGTGGGGGTGAGACCCAGTACTTC.

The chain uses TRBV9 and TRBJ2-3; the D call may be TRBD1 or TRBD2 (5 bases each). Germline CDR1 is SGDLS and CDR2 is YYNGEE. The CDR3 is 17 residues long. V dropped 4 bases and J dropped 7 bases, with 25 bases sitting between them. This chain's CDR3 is CASSSIGTLAGLHTQYF. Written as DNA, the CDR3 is TGTGCCAGCAGCTCTATTGGGACCCTAGCAGGGTTGCATACGCAGTATTTT.

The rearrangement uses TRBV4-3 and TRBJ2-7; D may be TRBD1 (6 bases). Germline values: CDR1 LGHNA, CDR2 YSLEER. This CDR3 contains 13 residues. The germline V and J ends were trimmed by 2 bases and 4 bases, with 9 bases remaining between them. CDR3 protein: CASSQRGQYEQYF. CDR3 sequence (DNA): TGCGCCAGCAGCCAACGCGGACAGTACGAGCAGTACTTC.

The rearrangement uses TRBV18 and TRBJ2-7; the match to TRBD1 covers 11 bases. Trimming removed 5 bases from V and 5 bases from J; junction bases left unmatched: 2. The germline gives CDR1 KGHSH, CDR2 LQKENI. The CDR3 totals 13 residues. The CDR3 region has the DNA TGTGCCAGCTCATCGGGACAGGGGGACGAGCAGTACTTC. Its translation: CASSSGQGDEQYF.

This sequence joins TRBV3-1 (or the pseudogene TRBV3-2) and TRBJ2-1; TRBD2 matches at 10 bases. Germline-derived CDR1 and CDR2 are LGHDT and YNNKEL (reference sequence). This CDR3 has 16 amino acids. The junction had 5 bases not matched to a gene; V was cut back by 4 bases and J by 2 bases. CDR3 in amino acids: CASSLQTSGTYNEQFF. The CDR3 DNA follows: TGTGCCAGCAGCCTACAAACTAGCGGGACCTACAATGAGCAGTTCTTC.

CDR3 sequence: CASSLGGGLAKNIQYF. The DNA of the CDR3 is TGTGCCAGCAGCTTAGGGGGGGGACTAGCCAAAAACATTCAGTACTTC. The chain is built from TRBV11-3 and TRBJ2-4; TRBD2 aligns across 7 bases. V lost 1 base to trimming and J lost 0 bases; unmatched junction nucleotides: 3. There are 16 residues in the CDR3. Germline assignment: CDR1 SGHNT and CDR2 YENEEA.

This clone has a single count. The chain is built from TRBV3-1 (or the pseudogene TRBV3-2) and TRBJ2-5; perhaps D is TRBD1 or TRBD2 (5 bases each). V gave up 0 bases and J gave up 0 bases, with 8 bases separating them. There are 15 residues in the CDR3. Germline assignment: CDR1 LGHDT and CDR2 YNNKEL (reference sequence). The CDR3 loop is CASSQDGTNQETQYF. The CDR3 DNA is TGTGCCAGCAGCCAAGACGGGACCAACCAAGAGACCCAGTACTTC.

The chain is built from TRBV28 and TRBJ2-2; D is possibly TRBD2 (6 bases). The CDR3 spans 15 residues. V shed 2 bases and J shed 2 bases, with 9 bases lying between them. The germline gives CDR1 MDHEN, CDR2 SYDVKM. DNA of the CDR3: TGTGCCAGCAGTTTAACGGGACTTAACACCGGGGAGCTGTTTTTT. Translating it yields CASSLTGLNTGELFF.

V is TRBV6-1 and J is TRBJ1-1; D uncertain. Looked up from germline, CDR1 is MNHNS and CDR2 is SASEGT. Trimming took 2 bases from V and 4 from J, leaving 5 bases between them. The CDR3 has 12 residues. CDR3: CASSEYGTEAFF. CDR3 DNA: TGTGCCAGCAGTGAATACGGCACTGAAGCTTTCTTT.

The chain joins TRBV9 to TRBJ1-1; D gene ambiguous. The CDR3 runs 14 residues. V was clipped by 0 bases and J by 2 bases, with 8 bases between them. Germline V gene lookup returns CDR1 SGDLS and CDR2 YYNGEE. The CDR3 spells CASSVAGVNTEAFF. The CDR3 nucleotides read TGTGCCAGCAGCGTAGCGGGCGTCAACACTGAAGCTTTCTTT.

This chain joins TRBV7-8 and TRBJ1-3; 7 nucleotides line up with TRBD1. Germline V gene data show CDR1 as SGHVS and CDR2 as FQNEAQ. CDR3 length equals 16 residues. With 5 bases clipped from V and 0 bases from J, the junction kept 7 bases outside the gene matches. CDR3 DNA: TGTGCCAGCAGCACTTCACAGGGGTTCTCTGGAAACACCATATATTTT. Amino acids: CASSTSQGFSGNTIYF.

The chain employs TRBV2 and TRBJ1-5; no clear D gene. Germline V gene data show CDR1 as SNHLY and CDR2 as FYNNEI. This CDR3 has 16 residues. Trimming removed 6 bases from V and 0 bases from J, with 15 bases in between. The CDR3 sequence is CASRLFLQSSNQPQHF. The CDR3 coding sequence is TGTGCCAGCAGATTATTCTTACAGAGTAGCAATCAGCCCCAGCATTTT.

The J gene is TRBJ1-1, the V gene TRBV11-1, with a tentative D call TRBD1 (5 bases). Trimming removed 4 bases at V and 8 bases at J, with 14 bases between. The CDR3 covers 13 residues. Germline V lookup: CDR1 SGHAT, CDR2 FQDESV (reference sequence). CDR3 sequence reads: CASSSNPRVEAFF. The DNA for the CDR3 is TGTGCCAGCAGCTCAAACCCCAGGGTAGAAGCTTTCTTT.

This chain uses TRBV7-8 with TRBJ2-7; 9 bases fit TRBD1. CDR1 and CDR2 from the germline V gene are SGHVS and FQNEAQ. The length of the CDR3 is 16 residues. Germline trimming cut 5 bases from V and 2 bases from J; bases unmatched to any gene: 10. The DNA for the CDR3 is TGTGCCAGCAGCCATAAGAGGACAGGGGCCACCTACGAGCAGTACTTC. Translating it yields CASSHKRTGATYEQYF.